One TCR beta chain is described in this entry. Sequencing was performed with immunoSEQ multiplex PCR; in TCRdb, only in-frame clones are kept and a portion is missing. Among more than 95,000 clones listed, 88% were seen once. The sample comes from a study of cytomegalovirus exposure and HLA in healthy donors. Donors were drawn from the approximately 130-subject validation cohort, separate from the approximately 700-subject first cohort. Losses at the gene ends were 5 bases for V and 4 bases for J; bases not matched to a gene: 7. The germline V gene has CDR1 WNHNN and CDR2 SYGVQD (reference sequence). The CDR3 covers 14 residues.

Material for sequencing was PBMCs. This clonotype originated in a man aged 18-30 years in good health and CMV-seropositive. This chain links TRBV10-1 with TRBJ1-1; 7 positions match TRBD1. The CDR3 sequence: CASSRQGAGTEAFF. CDR3 DNA sequence: TGCGCCAGCAGTCGACAGGGTGCGGGCACTGAAGCTTTCTTT.